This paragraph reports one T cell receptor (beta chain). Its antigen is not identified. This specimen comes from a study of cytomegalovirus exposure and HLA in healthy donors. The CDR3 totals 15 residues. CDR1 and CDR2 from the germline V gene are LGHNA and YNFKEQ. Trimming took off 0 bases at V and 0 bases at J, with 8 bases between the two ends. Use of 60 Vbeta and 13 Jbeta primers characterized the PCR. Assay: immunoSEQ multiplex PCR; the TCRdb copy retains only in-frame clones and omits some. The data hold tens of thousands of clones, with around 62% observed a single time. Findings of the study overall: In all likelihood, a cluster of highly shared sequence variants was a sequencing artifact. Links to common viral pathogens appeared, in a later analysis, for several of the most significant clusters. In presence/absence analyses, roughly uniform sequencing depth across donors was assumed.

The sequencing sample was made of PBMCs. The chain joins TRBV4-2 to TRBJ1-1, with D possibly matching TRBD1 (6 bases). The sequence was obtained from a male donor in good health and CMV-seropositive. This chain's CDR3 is CASSQDYRVNTEAFF. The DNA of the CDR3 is TGTGCCAGCAGCCAAGACTACAGGGTGAACACTGAAGCTTTCTTT.